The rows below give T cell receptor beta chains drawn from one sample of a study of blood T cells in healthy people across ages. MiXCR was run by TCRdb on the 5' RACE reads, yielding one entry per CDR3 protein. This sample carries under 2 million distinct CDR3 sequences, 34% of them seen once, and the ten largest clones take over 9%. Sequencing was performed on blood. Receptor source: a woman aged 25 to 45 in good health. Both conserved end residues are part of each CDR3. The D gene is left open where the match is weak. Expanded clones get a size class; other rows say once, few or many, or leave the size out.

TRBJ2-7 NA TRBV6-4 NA CASRGGRTYEQYF TGTGCCAGTAGAGGGGGGCGCACCTACGAGCAGTACTTC
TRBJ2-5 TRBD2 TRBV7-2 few CASSSRTSGGLETQYF TGTGCCAGCAGCTCCCGGACTAGCGGGGGGCTGGAGACCCAGTACTTC
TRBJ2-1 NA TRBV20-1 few CSASMAGRFEQFF TGCAGTGCTAGTATGGCGGGGAGGTTTGAGCAGTTCTTC
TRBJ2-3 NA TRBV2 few CASSPVTGTDTQYF TGTGCCAGCTCACCGGTAACCGGCACAGATACGCAGTATTTT
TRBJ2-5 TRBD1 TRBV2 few CASTLTTGEGKTQYF TGTGCCAGCACCCTTACGACAGGGGAAGGCAAGACCCAGTACTTC
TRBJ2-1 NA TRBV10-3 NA CAIRSSNSDNEQFF TGTGCCATCAGGAGCTCAAACTCGGACAATGAGCAGTTCTTC
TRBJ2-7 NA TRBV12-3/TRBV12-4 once CASSLGLSPRADEQYF TGTGCCAGCAGTTTAGGTTTGAGTCCGAGGGCAGATGAGCAGTACTTC
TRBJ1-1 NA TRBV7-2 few CASSDWKNTEAFF TGTGCCAGCAGTGACTGGAAGAACACTGAAGCTTTCTTT
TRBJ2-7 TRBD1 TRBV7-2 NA CASSLDRGQGEQYF TGTGCCAGCAGCTTAGACAGGGGGCAGGGCGAGCAGTACTTC
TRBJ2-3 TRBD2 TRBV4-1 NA CASSQLAGVEDTQYF TGCGCCAGCAGCCAGTTAGCGGGAGTGGAAGATACGCAGTATTTT
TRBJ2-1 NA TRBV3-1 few CASSYSRGEGYNEQFF TGTGCCAGCAGCTACTCAAGGGGGGAGGGATACAATGAGCAGTTCTTC
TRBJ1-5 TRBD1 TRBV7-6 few CASSAGTGGAGQPQHF TGTGCCAGCAGCGCCGGGACAGGGGGCGCGGGTCAGCCCCAGCATTTT
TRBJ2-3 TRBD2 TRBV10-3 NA CAISSSGGSTDTQYF TGTGCCATCAGTAGCAGCGGGGGAAGCACAGATACGCAGTATTTT
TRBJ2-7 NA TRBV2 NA CASSGQTAYEQYF TGTGCCAGCAGTGGGCAAACGGCCTACGAGCAGTACTTC
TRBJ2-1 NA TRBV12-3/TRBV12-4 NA CASSFTSHEQFF TGTGCCAGCAGTTTTACTAGTCATGAGCAGTTCTTC
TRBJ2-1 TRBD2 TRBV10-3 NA CAISDPSTSGGINGQFF TGTGCCATCAGTGACCCCTCCACTAGCGGAGGTATCAATGGGCAGTTCTTC
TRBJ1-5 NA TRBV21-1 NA CASPQRRGRSGQPQHF TGTGCCAGCCCTCAAAGGCGGGGCCGAAGCGGTCAGCCCCAGCATTTT
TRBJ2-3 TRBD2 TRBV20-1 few CSAGRLAGLTDTQYF TGCAGTGCCGGCCGGCTAGCGGGGTTAACAGATACGCAGTATTTT
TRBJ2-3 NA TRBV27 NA CASSATRDSDTQYF TGTGCCAGCAGTGCCACCCGGGACTCAGATACGCAGTATTTT
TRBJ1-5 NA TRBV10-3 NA CAISERGGNQPQHF TGTGCCATCAGTGAGAGGGGGGGGAATCAGCCCCAGCATTTT
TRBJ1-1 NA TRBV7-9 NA CASSFSLKNTEAFF TGTGCCAGCAGCTTTTCCCTCAAGAACACTGAAGCTTTCTTT
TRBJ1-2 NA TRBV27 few CASRDTYGYTF TGTGCCAGCAGGGACACCTATGGCTACACCTTC